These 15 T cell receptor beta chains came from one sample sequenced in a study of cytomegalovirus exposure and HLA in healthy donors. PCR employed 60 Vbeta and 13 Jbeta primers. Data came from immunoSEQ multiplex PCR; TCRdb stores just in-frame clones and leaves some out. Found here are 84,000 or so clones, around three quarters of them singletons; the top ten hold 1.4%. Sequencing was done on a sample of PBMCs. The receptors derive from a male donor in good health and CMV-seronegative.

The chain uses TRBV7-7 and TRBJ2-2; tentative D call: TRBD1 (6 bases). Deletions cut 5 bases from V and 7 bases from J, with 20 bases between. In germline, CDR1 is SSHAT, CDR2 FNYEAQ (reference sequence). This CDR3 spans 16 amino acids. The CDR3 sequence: CASSPQGHGVGGELFF. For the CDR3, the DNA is TGTGCCAGCAGCCCACAGGGCCACGGGGTAGGCGGGGAGCTGTTTTTT.

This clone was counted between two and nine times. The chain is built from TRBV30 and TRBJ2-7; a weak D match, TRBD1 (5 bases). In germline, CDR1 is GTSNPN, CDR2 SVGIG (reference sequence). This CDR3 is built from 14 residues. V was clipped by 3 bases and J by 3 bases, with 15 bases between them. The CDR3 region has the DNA TGTGCCTGGAGGGCGTGGGGCCTGGGCTACGAGCAGTACTTC. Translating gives CAWRAWGLGYEQYF. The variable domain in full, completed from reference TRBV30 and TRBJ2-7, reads SQTIHQWPATLVQPVGSPLSLECTVEGTSNPNLYWYRQAAGRGLQLLFYSVGIGQISSEVPQNLSASRPQDRQFILSSKKLLLSDSGFYLCAWRAWGLGYEQYFGPGTRLTVT.

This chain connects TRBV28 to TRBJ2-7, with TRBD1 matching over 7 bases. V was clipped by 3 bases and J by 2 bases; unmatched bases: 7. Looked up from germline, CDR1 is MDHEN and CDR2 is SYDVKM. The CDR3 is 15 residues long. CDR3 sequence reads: CASSLFKDRTYEQYF. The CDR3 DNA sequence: TGTGCCAGCAGTTTGTTCAAGGACAGGACCTACGAGCAGTACTTC. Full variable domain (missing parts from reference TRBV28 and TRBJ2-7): DVKVTQSSRYLVKRTGEKVFLECVQDMDHENMFWYRQDPGLGLRLIYFSYDVKMKEKGDIPEGYSVSREKKERFSLILESASTNQTSMYLCASSLFKDRTYEQYFGPGTRLTVT.

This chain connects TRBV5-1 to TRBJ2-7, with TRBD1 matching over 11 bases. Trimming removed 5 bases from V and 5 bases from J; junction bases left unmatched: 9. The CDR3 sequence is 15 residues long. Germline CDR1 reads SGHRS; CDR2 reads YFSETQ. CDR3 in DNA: TGCGCCAGCAGTACGGGACAGGGGGAAAAGGACGAGCAGTACTTC. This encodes CASSTGQGEKDEQYF.

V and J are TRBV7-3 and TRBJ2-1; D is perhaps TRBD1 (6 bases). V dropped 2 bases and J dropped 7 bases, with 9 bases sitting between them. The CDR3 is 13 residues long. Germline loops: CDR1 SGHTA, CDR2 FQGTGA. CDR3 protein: CASSLGGRNEQFF. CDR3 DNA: TGTGCCAGCAGCTTAGGGGGCAGGAATGAGCAGTTCTTC.

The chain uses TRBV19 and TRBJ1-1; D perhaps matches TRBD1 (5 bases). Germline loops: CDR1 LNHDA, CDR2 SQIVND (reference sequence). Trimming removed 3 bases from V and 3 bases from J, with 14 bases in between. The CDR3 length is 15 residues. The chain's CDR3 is CASSINSWGDTEAFF. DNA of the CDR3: TGTGCCAGTAGTATTAACAGCTGGGGGGACACTGAAGCTTTCTTT.

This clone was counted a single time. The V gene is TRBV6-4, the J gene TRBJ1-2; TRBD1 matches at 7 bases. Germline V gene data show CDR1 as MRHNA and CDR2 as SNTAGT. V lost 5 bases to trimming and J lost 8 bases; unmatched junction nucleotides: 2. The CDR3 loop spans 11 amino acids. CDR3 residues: CASSPGQGYTF. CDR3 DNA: TGTGCCAGCAGTCCGGGACAGGGCTACACCTTC.

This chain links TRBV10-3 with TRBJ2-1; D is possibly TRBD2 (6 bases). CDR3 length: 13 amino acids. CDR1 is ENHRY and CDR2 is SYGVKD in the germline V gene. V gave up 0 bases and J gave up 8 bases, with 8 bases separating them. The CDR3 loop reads CAISESWGDEQFF. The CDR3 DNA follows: TGTGCCATCAGTGAGTCGTGGGGGGATGAGCAGTTCTTC.

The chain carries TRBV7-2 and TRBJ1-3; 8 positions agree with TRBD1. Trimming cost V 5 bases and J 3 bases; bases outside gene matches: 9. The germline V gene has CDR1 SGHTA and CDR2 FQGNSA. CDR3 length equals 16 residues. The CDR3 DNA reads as TGTGCCAGCAGCCCACTCCCAGGGGGCTATGGAAACACCATATATTTT. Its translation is CASSPLPGGYGNTIYF.

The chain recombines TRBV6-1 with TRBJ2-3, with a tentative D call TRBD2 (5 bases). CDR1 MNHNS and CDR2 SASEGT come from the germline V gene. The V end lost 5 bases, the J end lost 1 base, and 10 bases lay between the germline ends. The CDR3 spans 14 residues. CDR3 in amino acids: CASSLGAGTDTQYF. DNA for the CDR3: TGTGCCAGCAGTTTGGGAGCTGGCACAGATACGCAGTATTTT.

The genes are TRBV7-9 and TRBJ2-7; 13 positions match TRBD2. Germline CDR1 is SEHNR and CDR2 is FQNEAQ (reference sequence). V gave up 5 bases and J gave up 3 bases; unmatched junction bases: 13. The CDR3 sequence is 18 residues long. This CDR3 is CASSPGPGLAGNLYEQYF. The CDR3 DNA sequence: TGTGCCAGCAGCCCAGGCCCGGGACTAGCGGGGAACCTCTACGAGCAGTACTTC.

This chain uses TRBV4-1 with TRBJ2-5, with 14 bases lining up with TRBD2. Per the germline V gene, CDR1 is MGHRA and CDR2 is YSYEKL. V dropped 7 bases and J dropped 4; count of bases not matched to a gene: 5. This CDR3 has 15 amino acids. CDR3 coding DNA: TGCGCCAGCACCCCGACTAGCGGGGGGGCAGAGACCCAGTACTTC. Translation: CASTPTSGGAETQYF.

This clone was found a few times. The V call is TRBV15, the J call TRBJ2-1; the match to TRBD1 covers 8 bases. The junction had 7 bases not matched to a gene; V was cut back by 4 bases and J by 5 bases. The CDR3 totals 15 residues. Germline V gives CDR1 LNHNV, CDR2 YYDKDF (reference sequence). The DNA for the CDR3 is TGTGCCACCAGCACCTTCAGGGGGCAGAACAATGAGCAGTTCTTC. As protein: CATSTFRGQNNEQFF.

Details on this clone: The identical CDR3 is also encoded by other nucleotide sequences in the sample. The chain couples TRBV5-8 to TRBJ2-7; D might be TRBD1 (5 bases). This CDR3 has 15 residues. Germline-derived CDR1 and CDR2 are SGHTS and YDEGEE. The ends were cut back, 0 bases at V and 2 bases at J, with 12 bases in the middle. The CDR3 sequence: CASSLGQGLTYEQYF. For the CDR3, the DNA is TGTGCCAGCAGCTTGGGGCAGGGTCTAACCTACGAGCAGTACTTC.

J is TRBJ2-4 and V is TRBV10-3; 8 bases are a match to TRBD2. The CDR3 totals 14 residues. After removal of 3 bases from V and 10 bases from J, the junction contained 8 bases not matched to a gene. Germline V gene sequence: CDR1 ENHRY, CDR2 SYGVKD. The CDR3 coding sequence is TGTGCCATCAGTGAAACCGGGACTAGGGAGATTCAGTACTTC. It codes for CAISETGTREIQYF.